This TCR beta chain was identified during a study of cytomegalovirus exposure and HLA in healthy donors. In germline, CDR1 is SGHTS, CDR2 YDEGEE. V shed 1 base and J 5 bases; nucleotides not matched to a gene: 11. This CDR3 has 17 residues. 13 Jbeta primers and 60 Vbeta primers were used for the PCR. The repertoire was sequenced with immunoSEQ multiplex PCR; TCRdb's copy has only in-frame clones and lacks some. Recorded here are approximately 130,000 clones; the top ten clones represent roughly 2%. As for this clone: Its antigen remains unknown.

Study-level points and caveats: The classifier reportedly diagnosed cytomegalovirus status with high specificity and sensitivity. Rare TCR sequences predominated, though certain public TCRs were found in many donors.

What was sequenced was PBMCs. The chain recombines TRBV5-8 with TRBJ1-5; 8 bases are shared with TRBD1. The source is a woman aged 60-70 years in good health and CMV-seronegative. This chain's CDR3 is CASSLPRQGISYQPQHF. The CDR3 DNA is TGTGCCAGCAGCTTGCCCCGACAGGGGATTTCTTATCAGCCCCAGCATTTT.